The clone carrying this T cell receptor beta chain was observed a few times. Its antigen is as yet unknown. The data stem from a study of metastatic and nonmetastatic thyroid tumors. Study-wide results and caveats: Significantly higher TCR beta diversity was reportedly seen in malignant thyroid tumors than benign nodules, in blood and tumor.

Treatment of any kind had been given to no patient before thyroid surgery. The CDR3 is made up of 14 amino acids. Trimming removed 5 bases from V and 5 bases from J, with 16 bases in between. CDR1 is MNHEY, CDR2 SMNVEV, per germline (reference sequence). TCRdb re-analyzed the PCR reads using MiXCR. The sample yields 25,000 to 30,000 clones, around a quarter seen once. The sample consisted of blood. The chain links TRBV27 to TRBJ2-7, with D possibly being TRBD1 (6 bases). The source of this sequence is a female donor with papillary thyroid cancer or a benign thyroid nodule (not recorded which). Some clones in this sample may be carry-over from other donors' samples. CDR3 bases: TGTGCCAGCAGTGCCCGATTCAGGGGCCACGAGCAGTACTTC. Translation gives CASSARFRGHEQYF.